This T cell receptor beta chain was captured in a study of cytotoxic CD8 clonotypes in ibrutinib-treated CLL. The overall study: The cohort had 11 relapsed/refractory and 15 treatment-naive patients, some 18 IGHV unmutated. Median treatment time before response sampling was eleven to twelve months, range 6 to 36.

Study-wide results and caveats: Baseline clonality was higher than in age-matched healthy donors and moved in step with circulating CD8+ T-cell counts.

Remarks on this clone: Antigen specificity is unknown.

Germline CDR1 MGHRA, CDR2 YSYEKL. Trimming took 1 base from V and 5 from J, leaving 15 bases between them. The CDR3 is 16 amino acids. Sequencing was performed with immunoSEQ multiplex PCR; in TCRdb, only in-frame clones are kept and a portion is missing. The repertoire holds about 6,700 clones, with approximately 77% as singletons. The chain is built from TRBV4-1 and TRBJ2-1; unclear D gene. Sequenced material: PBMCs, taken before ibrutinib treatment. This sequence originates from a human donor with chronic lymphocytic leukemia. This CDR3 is CASSQGGWEFNNEQFF. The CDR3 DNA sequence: TGCGCCAGCAGCCAAGGCGGCTGGGAATTTAACAATGAGCAGTTCTTC.